This T cell receptor beta chain appears in the sequencing data of a study of control samples from healthy donors and cancer patients (dated by TCRdb to the early 2020s). Library preparation was by the immunoSEQ multiplex PCR assay. Here the immuneACCESS table is served through TCRdb, limited to in-frame sequences with V and J called. Missing clones are a known gap in these copies; in checked studies unresolved V genes cover under half, and the rest lacks a known reason. This sample is represented by several thousand clones; 84% of them were singletons. The ten most abundant clones make up approximately 7.1% of the sample. The germline V gene provides CDR1 SGHVS and CDR2 FQNEAQ. The trim is 5 bases for V and 2 bases for J, with a gap of 12 bases between the germline ends. There are 14 amino acids in the CDR3, from cysteine to phenylalanine inclusive. Only the CDR3 part of the read is kept: 42 bases, read in frame from the first base.

With respect to this clone: This clone's antigen is unknown. Per-nucleotide qualities are absent, and no much larger clonotype sits a single base away.

The source is a female donor with lung cancer. The sequencing input was formalin-fixed, paraffin-embedded tissue. The V and J segments used are TRBV7-8 and TRBJ1-1; D gene: possibly TRBD1, on 6 matching bases. The CDR3 amino acid sequence is: CASSLDRFNTEAFF. The DNA sequence is given as TGTGCCAGCAGCCTAGACAGGTTTAACACTGAAGCTTTCTTT.